This T cell receptor (beta chain) was retrieved from a study of cytotoxic CD8 clonotypes in ibrutinib-treated CLL. The trim removed 8 bases at V and 3 bases at J, leaving 3 bases unmatched. There are 12 residues in the CDR3. Germline lookup yields CDR1 MNHEY and CDR2 SVGAGI. Produced via immunoSEQ multiplex PCR; TCRdb's table is partial and in-frame only. The sample lists nearly 50,000 clones, about 57% occurring once. This clonotype was sampled from a human donor with chronic lymphocytic leukemia. The chain employs TRBV6-5 and TRBJ2-5, with TRBD1 matching 7 bases. The source was PBMCs, collected after 24 months of ibrutinib treatment. CDR3 in DNA: TGTGCCAGCTACGGGACAGAAGAGACCCAGTACTTC. Its protein is CASYGTEETQYF.